A selection of T cell receptor beta chains follows, all from one sample in a study of lymphopenia after photon versus proton radiotherapy. Assay used: immunoSEQ multiplex PCR; TCRdb lists only in-frame clones, some missing. Of 160,000 or so clones listed, 70% to 90% were seen once; the top ten hold approximately 4.7%. This material consisted of peripheral blood, taken from a patient treated with photon-based radiotherapy. These receptors were taken from a man aged 45 to 65 with gastric cancer. CDR3s include the opening cysteine and the closing phenylalanine or tryptophan.

V gene,J gene,CDR3 protein
TRBV7-2,TRBJ2-5,CASSLEDRGRETQYF
TRBV6-5,TRBJ2-3,CASSFDHTDTQYF
TRBV30,TRBJ1-2,CAWSVGTASNYGYTF
TRBV9,TRBJ2-2,CASSVRWGGANTGELFF
TRBV5-8,TRBJ2-1,CASSWGLARYNEQFF
TRBV11-2,TRBJ2-7,CASSLGAGTSYEQYF
TRBV19,TRBJ2-7,CASSTLSGSSYEQYF
TRBV27,TRBJ1-2,CASSLHGGDYGYTF
TRBV28,TRBJ1-1,CASSLQGSEAFF
TRBV6-5,TRBJ2-1,CASSPGLAVLGEQFF
TRBV27,TRBJ2-3,CASSIFGGVDTQYF
TRBV6-1,TRBJ2-7,CASSEGGREQYF
TRBV2,TRBJ2-7,CASSEWDTAAHGQYF
TRBV2,TRBJ1-5,CASRGQPNQPQHF
TRBV5-1,TRBJ2-7,CASSWGGRDYEQYF
TRBV19,TRBJ2-6,CASSILSSGANVLTF
TRBV30,TRBJ2-1,CASRPGLAIGNNEQFF
TRBV4-1,TRBJ1-1,CASRHPLRGGMNTEAFF
TRBV11-3,TRBJ2-5,CASSLNRGSSETQYF
TRBV5-1,TRBJ2-3,CASSLGQGLDTQYF
TRBV19,TRBJ2-5,CASSMRTAQETQYF
TRBV9,TRBJ2-1,CASSARLASYNEQFF
TRBV27,TRBJ2-7,CASSLAPGTSYEQYF
TRBV27,TRBJ2-7,CASSHSGISSYEQYF
TRBV28,TRBJ2-7,CASSLAEGKQYF
TRBV28,TRBJ1-5,CASSFLGSGNQPQHF
TRBV5-8,TRBJ1-4,CATSTGTPTNEKLFF
TRBV7-6,TRBJ1-1,CASSSGGLRGRGEAFF
TRBV19,TRBJ1-2,CASLPGGEYGYTF
TRBV28,TRBJ2-7,CASSPPGQAGYEQYF
TRBV28,TRBJ2-1,CASSLGQGLYNEQFF
TRBV7-2,TRBJ1-3,CASSLRDASSVISGNTIYF
TRBV7-3,TRBJ1-1,CASSYQVNTEAFF
TRBV27,TRBJ2-7,CASSLLTAGPFEQYF
TRBV27,TRBJ2-7,CASSLGTSDTYEQYF
TRBV27,TRBJ2-7,CASSPGQGLHEQYF
TRBV7-8,TRBJ2-7,CASSLPGTSDLYEQYF
TRBV30,TRBJ2-1,CAWRVPPGNEQFF
TRBV1,TRBJ2-7,CTSSQEQGAIGAYEQYF
TRBV29-1,TRBJ1-5,CSVIQGGSNQPQHF
TRBV4-1,TRBJ2-3,CASSQGLAGGSDTQYF
TRBV5-1,TRBJ2-1,CASSLQTGPNEQFF
TRBV4-2,TRBJ2-1,CASSLQPSGTSGYNEQFF
TRBV6-5,TRBJ1-1,CASTRSWDTEAFF
TRBV19,TRBJ1-5,CASSIVAAVNQPQHF
TRBV5-1,NA,CASSLNPAYYEQYF
TRBV19,TRBJ1-2,CASSNTVAGMYGYTF
TRBV28,TRBJ2-2,CASSYPTGRSGELFF
TRBV5-1,TRBJ1-1,CASSLSTRQGPTEAFF
TRBV2,TRBJ1-2,CASSETGPTYGYTF
TRBV6-4,TRBJ2-7,CASSDCPDYEQYF
TRBV12-5,TRBJ1-5,CASGRTGGQPQHF
TRBV9,TRBJ2-3,CASSVRPLAGGGDTQYF